Presented here are 2 T cell receptor beta chains from one specimen sequenced in a study of blood T cell repertoires in COVID-19. Some clones are missing from TCRdb's copy, which holds only in-frame ones; the method was immunoSEQ multiplex PCR. Of 200,000 to 250,000 clones in the sample, 82% are singletons; the top ten hold about 4.8%. The sequenced sample was peripheral blood. Receptors originate from a woman in her seventies with COVID-19, enrolled during active disease.

The J gene is TRBJ1-1, the V gene TRBV12-5; TRBD1 matches 8 bases. J gave up 4 bases and V 3 bases, and 7 bases lay outside the gene matches. Germline values: CDR1 LGHNT, CDR2 FRNRAP. This CDR3 is 15 amino acids long. CDR3 DNA sequence: TGTGCTAGTGGTTTAGGAGGACAGGGACGCACTGAAGCTTTCTTT. Encoded protein: CASGLGGQGRTEAFF.

This rearrangement joins TRBV20-1 to TRBJ1-2; TRBD1 is a possible D gene (5 bases). V lost 3 bases, J lost 4 bases, and 12 bases lay in between. Germline-derived CDR1 and CDR2 are DFQATT and SNEGSKA (reference sequence). The CDR3 length is 13 residues. CDR3 coding DNA: TGCAGTGCTAGTGGAACAGGCGGCTATGGCTACACCTTC. Its protein is CSASGTGGYGYTF.